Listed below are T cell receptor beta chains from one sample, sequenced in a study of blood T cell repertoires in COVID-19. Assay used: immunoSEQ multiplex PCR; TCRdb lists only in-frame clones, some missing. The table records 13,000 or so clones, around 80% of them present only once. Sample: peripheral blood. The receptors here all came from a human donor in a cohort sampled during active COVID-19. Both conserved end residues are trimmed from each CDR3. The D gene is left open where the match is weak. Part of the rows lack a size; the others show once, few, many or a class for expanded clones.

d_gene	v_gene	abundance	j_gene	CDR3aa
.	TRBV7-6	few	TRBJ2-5	ASSSQGYGTQY
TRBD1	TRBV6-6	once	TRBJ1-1	ASSYIGTGSGAQMGLAF
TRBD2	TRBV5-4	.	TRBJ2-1	ASSLDGGSYNEQF
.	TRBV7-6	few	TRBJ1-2	ASSLGPFDTNYGYT
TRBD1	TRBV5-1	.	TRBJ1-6	ASSLGGQGSSPLH
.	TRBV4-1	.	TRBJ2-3	ASSLKGENTQY
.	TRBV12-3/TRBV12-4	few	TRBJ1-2	ASSGYGYT
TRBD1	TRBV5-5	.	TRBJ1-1	ASSLTGPTEAF
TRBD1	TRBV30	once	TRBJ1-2	AWSGGTAQGYT
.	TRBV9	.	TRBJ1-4	ASSVKGDARNEKLF
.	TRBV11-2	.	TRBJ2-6	ASSLARSWANVLT
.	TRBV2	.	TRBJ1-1	ASSGGVNTEAF
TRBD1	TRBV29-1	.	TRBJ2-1	SVVAGTGRTYNEQF
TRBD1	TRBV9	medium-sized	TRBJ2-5	ASSATGAGETQY
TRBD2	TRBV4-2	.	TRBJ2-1	ASSQDEASGGGYNEQF
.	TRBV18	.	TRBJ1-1	ASSRDQAGTEAF
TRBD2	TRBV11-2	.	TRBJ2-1	ASSQHSGGPYNEQF
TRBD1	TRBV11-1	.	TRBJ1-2	ASSRDRGNYGYT
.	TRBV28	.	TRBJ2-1	ASSTNGGAFEQF
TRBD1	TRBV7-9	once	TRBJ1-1	ASSNTRDSDMNTEAF
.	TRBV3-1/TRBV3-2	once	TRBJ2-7	ASSPGRDYEQY
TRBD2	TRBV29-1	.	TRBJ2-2	SVPGLAGEGELF
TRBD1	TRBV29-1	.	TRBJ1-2	SARTGDYGYT
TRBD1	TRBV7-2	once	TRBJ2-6	ASSPSDRGFTGANVLT
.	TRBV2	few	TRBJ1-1	ASSGNRETEAF
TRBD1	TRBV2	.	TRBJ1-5	ASSDGDRAYSGNQPQH
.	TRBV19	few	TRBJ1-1	ASSIYGTSDTEAF
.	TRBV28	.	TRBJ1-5	ASSLDGGQPQH
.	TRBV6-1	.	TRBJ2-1	ASSEAGRGAYRKQF
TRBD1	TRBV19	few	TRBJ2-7	ASRRQGATYEQY
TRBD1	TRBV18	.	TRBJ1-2	ASSPPTTGHGYT
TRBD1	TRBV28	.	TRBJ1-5	ASSPRTGASNQPQH
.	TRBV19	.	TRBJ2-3	ASSNRGAQDTQY
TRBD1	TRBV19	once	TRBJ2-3	ASSMLGTGGDSQY
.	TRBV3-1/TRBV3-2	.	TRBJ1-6	ASSQRVLSYNSPLH
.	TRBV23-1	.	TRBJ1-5	ATLDSGLDQPQH
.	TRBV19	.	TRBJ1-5	ASSLIQGSNQPQH
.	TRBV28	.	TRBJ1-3	ASSRFGNTIY
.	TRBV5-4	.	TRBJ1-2	ASSLYQGRDGYT
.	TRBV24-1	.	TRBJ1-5	ATSSTGSQPQH
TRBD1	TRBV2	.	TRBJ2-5	ASSGWGQGGETQY
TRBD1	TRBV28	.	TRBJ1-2	ASSSGTGEGYGYT
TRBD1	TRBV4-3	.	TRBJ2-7	ASSRETGWYEQY
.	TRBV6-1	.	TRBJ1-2	ASSEARGGSNYGYT
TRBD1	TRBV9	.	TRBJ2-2	ASSPPPVDRASRAGELF
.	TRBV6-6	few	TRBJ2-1	ASEPTTGYNEQF